The 8 T cell receptor beta chains reported below all come from one sample, sequenced in a study of T cell repertoires in cytomegalovirus infection. TCRdb independently ran MiXCR on the reads; one entry per CDR3 protein. The profile covers hundreds of thousands of distinct CDR3 sequences, with roughly a quarter appearing a single time and roughly 8% taken by the ten largest. The specimen sequenced was CD8+ T cells from PBMCs. The receptors derive from a human donor in good health (CMV status not recorded). Some clones in this sample may be carry-over from other donors' samples.

This clonotype appeared many times. The J gene is TRBJ2-7, the V gene TRBV28; 10 positions agree with TRBD2. V trimming: 5 bases; J trimming: 4 bases; junction bases outside the gene matches: 5. This CDR3 region has 14 residues. Germline CDR1 reads MDHEN; CDR2 reads SYDVKM. DNA for the CDR3: TGTGCCAGCAGTCCCGGGACTAGCGAGTACGAGCAGTACGTC. This translates into CASSPGTSEYEQYV.

Many counts were recorded for this clonotype. The rearrangement uses TRBV28 and TRBJ2-7; D gene uncertain. Trimming removed 2 bases at V and 0 bases at J, with 2 bases between. This CDR3 has 12 amino acids. Germline V CDR1 and CDR2: MDHEN, SYDVKM. The CDR3 sequence: CASSLSSYEQYV. CDR3 sequence (DNA): TGTGCCAGCAGTTTAAGCTCCTACGAGCAGTACGTC.

This clonotype has only a few counts. In DNA form, the CDR3 reads TGCAGCGTTGGCAGGACAGGGGGGTCCTACAATGAGCAGTTCTTC. Amino acid sequence: CSVGRTGGSYNEQFF. V is TRBV29-1 and J is TRBJ2-1; 10 nucleotides line up with TRBD1. The germline V gene has CDR1 SQVTM and CDR2 ANQGSEA. The CDR3 runs 15 residues. The V gene end was trimmed by 4 bases and the J gene end by 1 base; junction bases not matched to a gene: 4.

This clonotype showed up just a few times. The chain combines TRBV6-2 or TRBV6-3 with TRBJ1-5, with D uncertain. CDR1 MNHEY and CDR2 SVGEGT come from the germline V gene. Trimming took off 6 bases at V and 0 bases at J, with 18 bases between the two ends. The CDR3 spans 17 residues. The CDR3 DNA reads TGTGCCAGCAGACCTCCCCCCGTTTTAGGTAGCAATCAGCCCCAGCATTTT. This encodes CASRPPPVLGSNQPQHF.

This clonotype was counted between two and nine times. This CDR3 is CASHRGHEQYV. For the CDR3, the DNA is TGTGCCAGCCACAGGGGCCACGAGCAGTACGTC. The chain couples TRBV11-2 to TRBJ2-7, with 7 bases identical to TRBD1. The V gene end was trimmed by 8 bases and the J gene end by 5 bases; junction bases not matched to a gene: 3. The CDR3 is 11 residues long. CDR1 SGHAT and CDR2 FQNNGV come from the germline V gene.

This clonotype was picked up many times. V and J are TRBV12-3 or TRBV12-4 and TRBJ2-1; 8 nucleotides match TRBD2. The CDR3 has 14 residues. Trimming removed 6 bases from V and 9 bases from J; junction bases left unmatched: 10. The CDR3 loop is CASSHGREGGEQFF. The CDR3 DNA sequence: TGTGCCAGCAGCCACGGACGGGAGGGTGGTGAGCAGTTCTTC.

This clonotype has just one count. The V call is TRBV7-9, the J call TRBJ1-2; 7 nucleotides line up with TRBD1. J was trimmed by 3 bases and V by 7 bases; bases with no gene match: 23. The germline V gene encodes CDR1 SEHNR and CDR2 FQNEAQ (reference sequence). This CDR3 has 19 amino acids. In DNA form, the CDR3 reads TGTGCCAGCACCGAGGGCCCACTCTACACCCATACAGGGGACTATGGCTACACCTTC. Translation: CASTEGPLYTHTGDYGYTF.

Ten or more counts support this clonotype. The rearrangement links TRBV7-6 to TRBJ2-3; D is perhaps TRBD1 (6 bases). The CDR3 spans 14 residues. The V gene lost 5 bases and the J gene lost 1 base, with 10 bases spanning the gap. Germline V lookup: CDR1 SGHVS, CDR2 FNYEAQ. CDR3 coding DNA: TGTGCCAGCAGCCGACAGGAGGGCACAGATACGCAGTATTTT. Its translation is CASSRQEGTDTQYF.